The present TCR beta chain was sequenced within a study of T cell clones after liver transplantation. Turning to the study itself: Immunosuppression withdrawal was tried within 2 years after liver transplantation in this trial. Pre-transplant mixed lymphocyte reactions yielded third-party-reactive TCRbeta sequences as comparators for graft-donor-reactive sequences. Three of the eight recipients were HCV-positive; the rest had non-autoimmune, non-viral transplant indications. Standard immunosuppression, with no induction, continued until 12-24 months after transplant.

Sequencing used immunoSEQ multiplex PCR; TCRdb keeps in-frame clones, though not all of them. This table has roughly 73,000 clones, around 80% appearing once. CDR3 length: 15 residues. The germline V gene encodes CDR1 MDHEN and CDR2 SYDVKM. V lost 4 bases to trimming and J lost 5 bases, with 17 bases between them. This TCR derives from a human donor who received a liver transplant. The chain combines TRBV28 with TRBJ2-5; perhaps TRBD2 as D (7 bases). The sequencing here drew on CD4+ T cells from blood, taken before liver transplant. The CDR3 DNA follows: TGTGCCAGCAGTTCCCGCGGGGGCGCGAGTGAGACCCAGTACTTC. Its translation: CASSSRGGASETQYF.